The 18 T cell receptor beta chains given below trace back to one sample, sequenced in a study of CD8 T cells in Susac syndrome. An amount of RNA that ranged from roughly 0.5 to 1 ug was reverse transcribed with random hexamers. One entry per CDR3 protein, called by TCRdb with MiXCR from the immunoSEQ multiplex PCR reads. The sample contains approximately 180,000 distinct CDR3 sequences, approximately 96% of which appear only once. Sequencing was performed on CD4+ T cells from PBMCs. The receptor source for this set is a human donor with multiple sclerosis.

The CDR3 DNA reads as TGTGCCAGCAGCCAAGGTGGGGGCCCCTTCGGGAATACGCAGTATTTT. This codes for CASSQGGGPFGNTQYF. The V and J genes are TRBV3-1 and TRBJ2-3, with D possibly matching TRBD1 (6 bases). CDR1 and CDR2 (germline): LGHDT, YNNKEL (reference sequence). V lost 1 base and J 7 bases, leaving 18 bases between the germline ends. The CDR3 length is 16 residues.

CDR3 protein: CSVEDPTGTGGLNADTEAFF. In DNA, the CDR3 is TGCAGCGTTGAAGACCCGACCGGGACAGGGGGCTTAAACGCCGACACTGAAGCTTTCTTT. The chain links TRBV29-1 to TRBJ1-1, with 12 bases identical to TRBD1. Germline values: CDR1 SQVTM, CDR2 ANQGSEA. The CDR3 runs 20 residues. After removal of 0 bases from V and 3 bases from J, the junction contained 17 bases not matched to a gene.

The J gene is TRBJ1-6, the V gene TRBV20-1; D ambiguous. Germline lookup yields CDR1 DFQATT and CDR2 SNEGSKA (reference sequence). The V end was cut by 6 bases, the J end by 4 bases, with 10 bases between. The CDR3 loop spans 13 amino acids. DNA of the CDR3: TGCAGTGCATCGGAGGCGTATAATTCACCCCTCCACTTT. Translating it yields CSASEAYNSPLHF.

V and J are TRBV4-3 and TRBJ2-3; D is ambiguous. The CDR3 is made up of 15 amino acids. V lost 0 bases and J 2 bases, leaving 9 bases between the germline ends. Germline values: CDR1 LGHNA, CDR2 YSLEER. CDR3 loop: CASSQDITATDTQYF. CDR3 DNA sequence: TGCGCCAGCAGCCAAGATATAACAGCCACAGATACGCAGTATTTT.

The CDR3, as DNA: TGTGCCAGCACCCCGTGGACCTTTAGTCGGTTTCATTCACCCCTCCACTTT. Translated: CASTPWTFSRFHSPLHF. J is TRBJ1-6 and V is TRBV6-1, with D hard to call. The V and J ends lost 7 bases and 8 bases respectively, with 24 bases between them. This CDR3 is 17 amino acids long. Germline CDR1 is MNHNS and CDR2 is SASEGT.

The V call is TRBV7-2, the J call TRBJ2-7; no clear D gene. The CDR3 loop spans 12 amino acids. Germline V gives CDR1 SGHTA, CDR2 FQGNSA. Trimming shortened V by 2 bases and J by 2 bases, and 4 bases separated the two germline ends. DNA of the CDR3: TGTGCCAGCAGCTTACCTACCTACGAGCAGTACTTC. It translates to CASSLPTYEQYF.

This chain links TRBV20-1 with TRBJ2-3; D is ambiguous. V lost 1 base to trimming and J lost 6 bases, with 8 bases between them. The CDR3 has 12 amino acids. In germline, CDR1 is DFQATT, CDR2 SNEGSKA (reference sequence). CDR3 sequence reads: CSARGTLDTQYF. The CDR3 DNA follows: TGCAGTGCTAGAGGGACCTTGGATACGCAGTATTTT.

This chain uses TRBV5-4 with TRBJ1-1; D is uncertain. The CDR3 runs to 13 residues. CDR1 and CDR2 from the germline V gene are SGHNT and YYREEE (reference sequence). Trimming left V 0 bases short and J 0 bases short, with 3 bases between. CDR3: CASSLDMNTEAFF. CDR3 nucleotides: TGTGCCAGCAGCTTGGATATGAACACTGAAGCTTTCTTT.

This clonotype was observed a few times. The chain's CDR3 is CASSLGLARETQYF. DNA for the CDR3: TGTGCCAGCAGTTTGGGACTAGCGCGAGAGACCCAGTACTTC. The genes are TRBV27 and TRBJ2-5; TRBD2 agrees at 10 bases. The CDR3 has 14 amino acids. The germline gives CDR1 MNHEY, CDR2 SMNVEV (reference sequence). Losses at the gene ends were 3 bases for V and 4 bases for J; bases not matched to a gene: 2.

This rearrangement joins TRBV29-1 to TRBJ2-3; no clear D. This CDR3 spans 12 amino acids. CDR1 SQVTM and CDR2 ANQGSEA come from the germline V gene. V lost 6 bases to trimming and J lost 0 bases, with 7 bases between them. The DNA of the CDR3 is TGCAGCGTCGACCCCAGCACAGATACGCAGTATTTT. Its protein is CSVDPSTDTQYF.

The CDR3 protein is CASSHGAGSNEQFF. CDR3 nucleotide sequence: TGTGCCAGCAGCCACGGAGCGGGAAGCAATGAGCAGTTCTTC. The chain employs TRBV7-3 and TRBJ2-1; 7 nucleotides agree with TRBD2. V gave up 5 bases and J gave up 6 bases; unmatched junction bases: 7. Looked up from germline, CDR1 is SGHTA and CDR2 is FQGTGA. The CDR3 covers 14 residues. Based on the CDR3 plus reference TRBV7-3 and TRBJ2-1, the full variable domain is GAGVSQTPSNKVTEKGKYVELRCDPISGHTALYWYRQSLGQGPEFLIYFQGTGAADDSGLPNDRFFAVRPEGSVSTLKIQRTERGDSAVYLCASSHGAGSNEQFFGPGTRLTVL.

This clonotype occurred once. The chain links TRBV7-3 to TRBJ2-7, with D possibly matching TRBD2 (6 bases). Germline V lookup: CDR1 SGHTA, CDR2 FQGTGA. The CDR3 length is 13 residues. V gave up 1 base and J gave up 6 bases, with 10 bases separating them. CDR3: CASSLIRGGEQYF. CDR3 coding DNA: TGTGCCAGCAGCTTAATCCGGGGAGGCGAGCAGTACTTC.

This sequence joins TRBV20-1 and TRBJ2-7; possibly TRBD1 for D (6 bases). The CDR3 is 14 residues long. The germline V gene has CDR1 DFQATT and CDR2 SNEGSKA (reference sequence). Trimming took off 7 bases at V and 0 bases at J, with 16 bases between the two ends. CDR3 amino acids: CSVRKGHSSYEQYF. The DNA for the CDR3 is TGCAGTGTTAGGAAGGGACACAGCTCCTACGAGCAGTACTTC.

This clonotype showed up just once. This chain links TRBV7-2 with TRBJ2-3; D might be TRBD2 (6 bases). The CDR3 runs to 15 residues. Germline CDR1 SGHTA, CDR2 FQGNSA. The V end lost 0 bases, the J end lost 5 bases, and 12 bases lay between the germline ends. The CDR3 sequence: CASSLAASAGDTQYF. CDR3 in DNA: TGTGCCAGCAGCTTAGCAGCTAGCGCTGGAGATACGCAGTATTTT.

The chain combines TRBV12-3 or TRBV12-4 with TRBJ2-6; 8 bases are shared with TRBD1. J gave up 0 bases and V 5 bases, and 0 bases lay outside the gene matches. This CDR3 is 15 amino acids long. CDR3: CASSTGGSGANVLTF. DNA of the CDR3: TGTGCCAGCAGTACAGGGGGCTCTGGGGCCAACGTCCTGACTTTC.

This chain uses TRBV25-1 with TRBJ2-1, with 8 bases matching TRBD2. The ends lost 5 bases at V and 9 bases at J; junction bases unmatched: 15. This CDR3 has 16 residues. CDR1 is MGHDK, CDR2 SYGVNS, per germline. The CDR3 sequence is CASSSLVSGGGSEQFF. The CDR3 bases are TGTGCCAGCAGTTCCTTGGTGAGCGGGGGAGGTAGTGAGCAGTTCTTC. The complete variable domain, with remaining parts taken from reference TRBV25-1 and TRBJ2-1, reads EADIYQTPRYLVIGTGKKITLECSQTMGHDKMYWYQQDPGMELHLIHYSYGVNSTEKGDLSSESTVSRIRTEHFPLTLESARPSHTSQYLCASSSLVSGGGSEQFFGPGTRLTVL.

The CDR3 bases are TGTGCCAGTAGGGAGCCCCAAGAGACCCAGTACTTC. Protein: CASREPQETQYF. This sequence joins TRBV2 and TRBJ2-5; D possibly corresponds to TRBD2 (5 bases). The CDR3 extends over 12 amino acids. Germline lookup yields CDR1 SNHLY and CDR2 FYNNEI. With 9 bases removed from V and 1 base from J, the gap between germline ends came to 9 bases.

The rearrangement uses TRBV6-6 and TRBJ1-5, with 8 nucleotides matching TRBD1. V lost 10 bases and J lost 5; bases outside the gene matches: 7. This CDR3 has 13 amino acids. CDR1 MNHNY and CDR2 SVGAGI come from the germline V gene (reference sequence). The CDR3 spells CATKDRGDQPQHF. The CDR3 DNA reads TGTGCCACTAAAGACAGGGGCGATCAGCCCCAGCATTTT.